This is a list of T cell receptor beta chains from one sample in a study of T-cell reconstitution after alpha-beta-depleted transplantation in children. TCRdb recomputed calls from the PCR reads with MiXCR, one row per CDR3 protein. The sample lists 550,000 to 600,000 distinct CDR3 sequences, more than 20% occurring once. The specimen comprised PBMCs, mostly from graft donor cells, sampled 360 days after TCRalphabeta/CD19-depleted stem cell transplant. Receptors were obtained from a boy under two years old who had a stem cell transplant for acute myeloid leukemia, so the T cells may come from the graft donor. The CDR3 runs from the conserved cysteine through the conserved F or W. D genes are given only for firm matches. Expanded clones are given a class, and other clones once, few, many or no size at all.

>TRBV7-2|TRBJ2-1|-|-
TGTGCCAGCAGCATCAACTACGATGAGCAGTTCTTC
CASSINYDEQFF
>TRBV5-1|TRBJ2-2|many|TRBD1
TGCGCCAGCACTTCTACCGGGACAGTGAACACCGGGGAGCTGTTTTTT
CASTSTGTVNTGELFF
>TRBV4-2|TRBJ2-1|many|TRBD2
TGTGCCAGCAGCCCGCGGGGGGACCCCTACAATGAGCAGTTCTTC
CASSPRGDPYNEQFF
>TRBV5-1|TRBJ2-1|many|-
TGCGCCAGCAGCTTTTCCTTCGCAGGGGCAAATGAGCAGTTCTTC
CASSFSFAGANEQFF
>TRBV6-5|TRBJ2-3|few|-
TGTGCCAGCAGTTACGTCGGGGCACAAGGGGCGCTTGGCACAGATACGCAGTATTTT
CASSYVGAQGALGTDTQYF
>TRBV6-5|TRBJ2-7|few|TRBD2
TGTGCCAGCAGTTACTTACTAGCGTCAAGCTCCTACGAGCAGTACTTC
CASSYLLASSSYEQYF
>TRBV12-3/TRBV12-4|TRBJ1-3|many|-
TGTGCCAGCAGTTGGGGGGCCCCCCCTGGAAACACCATATATTTT
CASSWGAPPGNTIYF
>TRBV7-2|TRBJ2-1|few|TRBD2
TGTGCCAGCAGCTCGCGGACTAGCGCGTTTAATGAGCAGTTCTTC
CASSSRTSAFNEQFF
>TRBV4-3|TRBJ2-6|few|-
TGCGCCAGCAGCCAGAGGGACATCCTTTCCCAAGACTCTGGGGCCAACGTCCTGACTTTC
CASSQRDILSQDSGANVLTF
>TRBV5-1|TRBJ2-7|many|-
TGCGCCAGCAGCTTGGAAGGGCGGGACAGCCTAGGCGAGCAGTACTTC
CASSLEGRDSLGEQYF
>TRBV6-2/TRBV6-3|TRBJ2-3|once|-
TGTGCCAGCAGTTACTGGGGCCTAATCACAGATACGCAGTATTTT
CASSYWGLITDTQYF
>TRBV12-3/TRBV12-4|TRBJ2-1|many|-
TGTGCCAGCAGTCGGGGGAGGTCCTACAATGAGCAGTTCTTC
CASSRGRSYNEQFF
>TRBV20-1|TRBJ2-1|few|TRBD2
TGCAGTGCTAGAAATAGCGGGGGGAATCTAAGGGTTTACAATGAGCAGTTCTTC
CSARNSGGNLRVYNEQFF
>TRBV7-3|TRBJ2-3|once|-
TGTGCCAGCAGCTTCCATAGTGGAGCGCGCACAGATACGCAGTATTTT
CASSFHSGARTDTQYF
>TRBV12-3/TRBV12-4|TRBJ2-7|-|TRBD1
TGTGCCAGCAGTTTTGACAGGGTCAGGGACGAGCAGTACTTC
CASSFDRVRDEQYF
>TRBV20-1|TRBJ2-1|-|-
TGCAGTGCTACACGAACCGGAGGGGTAAGCTCCTACAATGAGCAGTTCTTC
CSATRTGGVSSYNEQFF
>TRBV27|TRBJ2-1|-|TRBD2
TGTGCCAGCAGTTTACTAGCGGGGGTAAAAGAGCAGTTCTTC
CASSLLAGVKEQFF
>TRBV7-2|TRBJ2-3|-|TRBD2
TGTGCCAGCAGCCAAAGCGGGGGGGACACAGATACGCAGTATTTT
CASSQSGGDTDTQYF
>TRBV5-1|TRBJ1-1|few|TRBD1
TGCGCCAGCAGCCACAGGGGGAGGAACACTGAAGCTTTCTTT
CASSHRGRNTEAFF
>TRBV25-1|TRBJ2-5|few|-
TGTGCCAGCAGTGAATCGACGGCAGGCCAAGAGACCCAGTACTTC
CASSESTAGQETQYF